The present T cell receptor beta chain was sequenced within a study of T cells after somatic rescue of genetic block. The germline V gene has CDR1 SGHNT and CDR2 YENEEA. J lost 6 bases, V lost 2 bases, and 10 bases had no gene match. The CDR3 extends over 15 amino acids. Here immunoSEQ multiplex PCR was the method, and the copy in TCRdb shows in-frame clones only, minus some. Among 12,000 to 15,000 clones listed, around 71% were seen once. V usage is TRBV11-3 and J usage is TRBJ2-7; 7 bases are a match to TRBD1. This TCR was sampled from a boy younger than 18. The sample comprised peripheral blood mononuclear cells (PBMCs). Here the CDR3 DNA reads TGTGCCAGCAGCTTATTGCCCCGACAGGGTAGCGAGCAGTACTTC. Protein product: CASSLLPRQGSEQYF. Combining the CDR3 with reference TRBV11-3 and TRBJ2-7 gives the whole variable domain EAGVVQSPRYKIIEKKQPVAFWCNPISGHNTLYWYLQNLGQGPELLIRYENEEAVDDSQLPKDRFSAERLKGVDSTLKIQPAELGDSAVYLCASSLLPRQGSEQYFGPGTRLTVT.